These T cell receptor beta chains were read from a single sample in a study of blood T cell repertoires in COVID-19. Method: immunoSEQ multiplex PCR; TCRdb's copy keeps in-frame clones and lacks some. Of tens of thousands of clones in the sample, roughly three quarters were seen once. The sample taken for sequencing was peripheral blood. Receptors were obtained from a man between 65 and 85 years old with COVID-19, enrolled during active disease. Both conserved end residues are part of each CDR3. Fields, in order: CDR3 length, V gene, D gene, CDR3 protein. A D gene is named only where the DNA matches it firmly.

len: 18; v_gene: TRBV4-1; d_gene: TRBD2; CDR3aa: CASSQETRGSGSAGELFF
len: 13; v_gene: TRBV28; d_gene: NA; CDR3aa: CASRWAGDYGYTF
len: 15; v_gene: TRBV18; d_gene: NA; CDR3aa: CASSKNGAALNEQFF
len: 18; v_gene: TRBV4-2; d_gene: TRBD2; CDR3aa: CASSQGGLAGGITDTQYF
len: 14; v_gene: TRBV28; d_gene: NA; CDR3aa: CASRIPGSDKLGTF
len: 15; v_gene: TRBV19; d_gene: TRBD1; CDR3aa: CASSRQGALGETQYF
len: 13; v_gene: TRBV28; d_gene: NA; CDR3aa: CASSLVEWTEAFF
len: 17; v_gene: TRBV15; d_gene: TRBD1; CDR3aa: CATSRDPGQGKNQPQHF
len: 15; v_gene: TRBV10-3; d_gene: TRBD2; CDR3aa: CAIRSGTSGYNEQFF
len: 16; v_gene: TRBV27; d_gene: TRBD2; CDR3aa: CASSDTGTSKTGELFF
len: 17; v_gene: TRBV5-1; d_gene: TRBD1; CDR3aa: CASSFTGTGALGEKLFF
len: 17; v_gene: TRBV10-3; d_gene: NA; CDR3aa: CAISRVLGSGSNQPQHF
len: 16; v_gene: TRBV7-9; d_gene: NA; CDR3aa: CASSPRSGSSGNTIYF
len: 18; v_gene: TRBV5-3; d_gene: NA; CDR3aa: CARSLGGTTGSSGNTIYF
len: 18; v_gene: TRBV7-2; d_gene: TRBD2; CDR3aa: CASSLARGLAGDSYEQYF
len: 14; v_gene: TRBV6-6; d_gene: NA; CDR3aa: CASSYSPEGYEQYF
len: 15; v_gene: TRBV5-8; d_gene: NA; CDR3aa: CASSLAVGVNTEAFF
len: 14; v_gene: TRBV3-1/TRBV3-2; d_gene: NA; CDR3aa: CASSLGTPSDTQYF
len: 15; v_gene: TRBV4-2; d_gene: TRBD1; CDR3aa: CASSQDGDREGEQYF
len: 16; v_gene: TRBV7-3; d_gene: NA; CDR3aa: CASSLTGTPSYNEQFF
len: 18; v_gene: TRBV24-1; d_gene: TRBD2; CDR3aa: CATSEGTSGRGSYNEQFF
len: 19; v_gene: TRBV27; d_gene: TRBD1; CDR3aa: CASSFTTGQGRAYNSPLHF
len: 14; v_gene: TRBV28; d_gene: TRBD2; CDR3aa: CASSWDERGGEQYF
len: 14; v_gene: TRBV7-9; d_gene: NA; CDR3aa: CASSVVGSNFAQYF
len: 18; v_gene: TRBV5-1; d_gene: NA; CDR3aa: CASSLFGLGTSLQETQYF
len: 15; v_gene: TRBV6-1; d_gene: NA; CDR3aa: CASSEVGRNTGELFF
len: 17; v_gene: TRBV7-2; d_gene: TRBD1; CDR3aa: CASRRTGGASGANVLTF
len: 15; v_gene: TRBV5-4; d_gene: TRBD2; CDR3aa: CASSLPTSGYNEQFF
len: 15; v_gene: TRBV5-4; d_gene: TRBD2; CDR3aa: CASSPGTSGISGEYF
len: 17; v_gene: TRBV4-1; d_gene: TRBD1; CDR3aa: CASSFSPPRGRWETQYF
len: 16; v_gene: TRBV5-1; d_gene: NA; CDR3aa: CASSLDRPTGGSPLHF
len: 14; v_gene: TRBV7-9; d_gene: TRBD1; CDR3aa: CASSPDRAYQPQHF
len: 15; v_gene: TRBV7-7; d_gene: TRBD1; CDR3aa: CASSLHPGTDNEQFF
len: 19; v_gene: TRBV7-2; d_gene: TRBD1; CDR3aa: CASSLGPPGQRTANYGYTF
len: 17; v_gene: TRBV9; d_gene: NA; CDR3aa: CASSGSEAGIYNSPLHF
len: 12; v_gene: TRBV19; d_gene: NA; CDR3aa: CASCRAPGELFF
len: 13; v_gene: TRBV7-3; d_gene: NA; CDR3aa: CASSLNTEQTQYF
len: 14; v_gene: TRBV7-8; d_gene: NA; CDR3aa: CASSLKRIQETQYF
len: 12; v_gene: TRBV19; d_gene: NA; CDR3aa: CASSPHNQPQHF
len: 15; v_gene: TRBV7-6; d_gene: NA; CDR3aa: CASSLGLGGTGELFF
len: 15; v_gene: TRBV28; d_gene: TRBD1; CDR3aa: CASNLPQTGGETQYF
len: 16; v_gene: TRBV18; d_gene: TRBD2; CDR3aa: CASSPGMGLATQEQFF
len: 13; v_gene: TRBV7-2; d_gene: TRBD1; CDR3aa: CASSLGGGQGYTF
len: 16; v_gene: TRBV5-5; d_gene: TRBD2; CDR3aa: CASSLTSGHRYNEQFF
len: 10; v_gene: TRBV30; d_gene: NA; CDR3aa: CAWRVREQFF
len: 15; v_gene: TRBV27; d_gene: NA; CDR3aa: CASRSGGSYNSPLHF
len: 13; v_gene: TRBV29-1; d_gene: NA; CDR3aa: CSANRDLGYGYTF
len: 18; v_gene: TRBV9; d_gene: TRBD2; CDR3aa: CASSESLAGSLAKNIQYF
len: 17; v_gene: TRBV30; d_gene: TRBD1; CDR3aa: CAWSVRLRGHRTDTQYF
len: 11; v_gene: TRBV12-3/TRBV12-4; d_gene: NA; CDR3aa: CASSGVGMKYF
len: 13; v_gene: TRBV18; d_gene: NA; CDR3aa: CASSPGQGGGYTF
len: 14; v_gene: TRBV19; d_gene: TRBD1; CDR3aa: CASSFTGVNTEAFF
len: 13; v_gene: TRBV5-1; d_gene: NA; CDR3aa: CASSRQNQETQYF
len: 16; v_gene: TRBV7-2; d_gene: TRBD2; CDR3aa: CASSLGTAGAAYEQYF
len: 14; v_gene: TRBV6-5; d_gene: NA; CDR3aa: CASSRPGTFNEQFF
len: 14; v_gene: TRBV19; d_gene: TRBD1; CDR3aa: CASSVRDRNTEAFF
len: 12; v_gene: TRBV28; d_gene: NA; CDR3aa: CASSFGGNTIYF